This T cell receptor beta chain was captured by sequencing in a study of cytomegalovirus exposure and HLA in healthy donors. The PCR contained 60 Vbeta and 13 Jbeta primers. Method: immunoSEQ multiplex PCR; TCRdb's copy keeps in-frame clones and lacks some. There are about 100,000 clones in the sample; roughly four fifths occur only once, and around 9.6% lies in the top ten. CDR1 is SGHTA and CDR2 is FQGNSA in the germline V gene. The CDR3 sequence is 15 residues long. Trimming cost V 0 bases and J 3 bases; bases outside gene matches: 2. This rearrangement joins TRBV7-2 to TRBJ1-2; 9 positions agree with TRBD1. Sequencing input: PBMCs. This receptor was identified in a male donor in good health and CMV-seropositive. In DNA form, the CDR3 reads TGTGCCAGCAGCTTAGCTACAGGGGGCGACTATGGCTACACCTTC. Its translation: CASSLATGGDYGYTF.